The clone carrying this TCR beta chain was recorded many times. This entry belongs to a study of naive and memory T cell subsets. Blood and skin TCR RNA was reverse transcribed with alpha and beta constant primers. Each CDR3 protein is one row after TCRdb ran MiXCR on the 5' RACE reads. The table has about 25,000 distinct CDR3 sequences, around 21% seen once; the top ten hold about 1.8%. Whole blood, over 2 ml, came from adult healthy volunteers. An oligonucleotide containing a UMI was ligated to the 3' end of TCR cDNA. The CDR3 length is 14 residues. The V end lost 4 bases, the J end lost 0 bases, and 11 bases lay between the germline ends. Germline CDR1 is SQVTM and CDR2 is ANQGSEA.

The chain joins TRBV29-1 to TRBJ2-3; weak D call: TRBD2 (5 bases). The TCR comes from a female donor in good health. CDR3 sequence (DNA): TGCAGCGTTGCCGGAGGTTCGAGCACAGATACGCAGTATTTT. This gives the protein CSVAGGSSTDTQYF.